This passage covers 5 T cell receptor beta chains from one sample sequenced in a study of cytomegalovirus exposure and HLA in healthy donors. The study ran its PCR with 60 Vbeta and 13 Jbeta primers. Here immunoSEQ multiplex PCR was the method, and the copy in TCRdb shows in-frame clones only, minus some. The sample carries about 90,000 clones, roughly 70% recorded once. The source material was PBMCs. These receptors were collected from a man aged 30 to 39 in good health and CMV-seronegative.

This clone was observed a handful of times. The V call is TRBV19, the J call TRBJ1-2, with TRBD1 identical over 8 bases. The CDR3 sequence is 15 residues long. After removal of 2 bases from V and 5 bases from J, the junction contained 7 bases not matched to a gene. The germline V gene has CDR1 LNHDA and CDR2 SQIVND (reference sequence). The CDR3 coding sequence is TGTGCCAGTAGTATACAACCGACAGGGGATTATGGCTACACCTTC. It encodes CASSIQPTGDYGYTF. Full variable domain (outside the CDR3, taken from reference TRBV19 and TRBJ1-2): DGGITQSPKYLFRKEGQNVTLSCEQNLNHDAMYWYRQDPGQGLRLIYYSQIVNDFQKGDIAEGYSVSREKKESFPLTVTSAQKNPTAFYLCASSIQPTGDYGYTFGSGTRLTVV.

CDR3 in DNA: TGTGCCTGGAGTGTCGGTCTGGCTGAAGCTTTCTTT. Translated: CAWSVGLAEAFF. The V gene is TRBV30, the J gene TRBJ1-1; D gene uncertain. This CDR3 comprises 12 residues. The V end lost 0 bases, the J end lost 6 bases, and 8 bases lay between the germline ends. CDR1 is GTSNPN, CDR2 SVGIG, per germline (reference sequence).

The V and J genes are TRBV30 and TRBJ1-5, with D tentatively TRBD1 (5 bases). The length of the CDR3 is 13 residues. The ends were cut back, 3 bases at V and 7 bases at J, with 13 bases in the middle. In germline, CDR1 is GTSNPN, CDR2 SVGIG (reference sequence). The CDR3 loop reads CAWSGGLQQPQHF. The DNA of the CDR3 is TGTGCCTGGAGCGGGGGGTTGCAACAGCCCCAGCATTTT.

The gene calls are TRBV7-2 and TRBJ1-3, with TRBD1 matching over 9 bases. Trimming cost V 4 bases and J 2 bases; bases outside gene matches: 9. Germline CDR1 is SGHTA and CDR2 is FQGNSA. The CDR3 is 17 residues long. The CDR3 loop reads CASSSHGTGLTGNTIYF. The DNA for the CDR3 is TGTGCCAGCAGCTCCCATGGGACAGGGCTTACTGGAAACACCATATATTTT.

This clone was counted between two and nine times. J is TRBJ2-7 and V is TRBV5-1; tentative D call: TRBD1 (5 bases). The CDR3 runs to 14 residues. Germline V lookup: CDR1 SGHRS, CDR2 YFSETQ. V was shortened by 0 bases and J by 9 bases, with 16 bases between the two germline ends. DNA of the CDR3: TGCGCCAGCAGCTTGGCCGACAGATCGGGCTGGCAGTACTTC. Its translation is CASSLADRSGWQYF.